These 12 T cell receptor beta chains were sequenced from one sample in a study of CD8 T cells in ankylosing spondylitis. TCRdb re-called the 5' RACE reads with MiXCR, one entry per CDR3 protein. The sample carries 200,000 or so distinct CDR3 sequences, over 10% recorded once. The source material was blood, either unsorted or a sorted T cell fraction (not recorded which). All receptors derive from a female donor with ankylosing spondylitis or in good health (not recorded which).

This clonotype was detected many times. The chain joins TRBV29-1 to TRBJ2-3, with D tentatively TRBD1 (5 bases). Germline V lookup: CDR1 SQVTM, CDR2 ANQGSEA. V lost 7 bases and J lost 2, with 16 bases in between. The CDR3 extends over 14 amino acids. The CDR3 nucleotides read TGCAGCGGTAGGGGTATCGGATCCACAGATACGCAGTATTTT. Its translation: CSGRGIGSTDTQYF.

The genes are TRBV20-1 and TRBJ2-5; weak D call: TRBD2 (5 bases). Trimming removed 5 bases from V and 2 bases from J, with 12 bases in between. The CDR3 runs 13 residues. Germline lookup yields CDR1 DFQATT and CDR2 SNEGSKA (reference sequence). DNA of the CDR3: TGCAGTGCTCCCCGGACTCTTCAAGAGACCCAGTACTTC. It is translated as CSAPRTLQETQYF.

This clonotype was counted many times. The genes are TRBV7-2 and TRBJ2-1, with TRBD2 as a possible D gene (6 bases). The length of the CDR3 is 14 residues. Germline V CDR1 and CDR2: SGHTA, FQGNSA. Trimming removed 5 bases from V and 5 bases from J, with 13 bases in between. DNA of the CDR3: TGTGCCAGCAGCCGTTACATAGCGGACAATGAGCAGTTCTTC. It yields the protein CASSRYIADNEQFF.

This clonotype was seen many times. The CDR3 is CASSQTVSSYEQYF. CDR3 bases: TGCGCCAGCAGCCAAACGGTTAGCTCCTACGAGCAGTACTTC. The J gene is TRBJ2-7, the V gene TRBV4-3, with unresolved D. Trimming removed 2 bases from V and 0 bases from J, with 8 bases in between. The CDR3 covers 14 residues. CDR1 and CDR2 from the germline V gene are LGHNA and YSLEER.

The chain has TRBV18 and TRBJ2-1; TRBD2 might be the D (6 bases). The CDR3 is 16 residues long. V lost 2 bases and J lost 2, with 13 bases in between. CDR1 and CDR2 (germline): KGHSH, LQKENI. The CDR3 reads CASSPGGSATYNEQFF. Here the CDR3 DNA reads TGTGCCAGCTCACCAGGAGGGAGCGCCACCTACAATGAGCAGTTCTTC. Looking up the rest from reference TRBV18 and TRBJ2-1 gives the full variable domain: NAGVMQNPRHLVRRRGQEARLRCSPMKGHSHVYWYRQLPEEGLKFMVYLQKENIIDESGMPKERFSAEFPKEGPSILRIQQVVRGDSAAYFCASSPGGSATYNEQFFGPGTRLTVL.

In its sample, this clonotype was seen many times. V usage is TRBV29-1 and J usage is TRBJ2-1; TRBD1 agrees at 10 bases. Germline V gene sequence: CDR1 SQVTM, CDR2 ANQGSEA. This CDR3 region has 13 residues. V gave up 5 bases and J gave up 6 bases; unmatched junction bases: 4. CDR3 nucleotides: TGCAGCGTTTGGACAGGGGGAGGCAATGAGCAGTTCTTC. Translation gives CSVWTGGGNEQFF.

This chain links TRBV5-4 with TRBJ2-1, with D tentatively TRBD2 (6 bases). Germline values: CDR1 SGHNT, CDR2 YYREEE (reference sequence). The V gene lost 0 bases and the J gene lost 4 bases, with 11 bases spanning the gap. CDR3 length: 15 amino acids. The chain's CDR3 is CASSLGPGTYNEQFF. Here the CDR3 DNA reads TGTGCCAGCAGCTTGGGTCCGGGGACTTACAATGAGCAGTTCTTC.

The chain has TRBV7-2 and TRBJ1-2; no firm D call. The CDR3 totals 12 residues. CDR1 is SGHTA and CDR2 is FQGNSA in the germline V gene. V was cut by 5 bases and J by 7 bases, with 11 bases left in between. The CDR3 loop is CASSPGGVGYTF. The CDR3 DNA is TGTGCCAGCAGCCCAGGCGGTGTTGGCTACACCTTC.

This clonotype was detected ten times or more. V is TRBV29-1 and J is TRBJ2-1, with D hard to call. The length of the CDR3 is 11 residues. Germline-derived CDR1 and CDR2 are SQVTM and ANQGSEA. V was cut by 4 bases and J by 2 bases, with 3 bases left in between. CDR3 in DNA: TGCAGCGTTGTTCCCTACAATGAGCAGTTCTTC. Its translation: CSVVPYNEQFF.

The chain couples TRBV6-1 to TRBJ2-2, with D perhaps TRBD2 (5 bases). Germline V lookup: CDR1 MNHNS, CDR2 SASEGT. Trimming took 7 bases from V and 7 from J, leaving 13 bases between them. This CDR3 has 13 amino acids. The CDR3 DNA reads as TGTGCCAGCACTCCGAGCGGAATCGGGGAGCTGTTTTTT. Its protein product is CASTPSGIGELFF.

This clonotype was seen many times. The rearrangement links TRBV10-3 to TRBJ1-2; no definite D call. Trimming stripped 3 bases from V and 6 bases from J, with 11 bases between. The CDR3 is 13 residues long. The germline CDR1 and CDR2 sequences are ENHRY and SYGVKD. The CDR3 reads CAISDFGVDGYTF. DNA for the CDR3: TGTGCCATCAGTGATTTCGGCGTGGATGGCTACACCTTC.

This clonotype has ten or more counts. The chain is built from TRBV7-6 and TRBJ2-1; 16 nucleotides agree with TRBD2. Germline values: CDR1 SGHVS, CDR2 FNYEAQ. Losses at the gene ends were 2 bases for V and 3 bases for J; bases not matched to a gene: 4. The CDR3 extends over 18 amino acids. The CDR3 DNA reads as TGTGCCAGCAGCTTAAGGGGACTAGCGGGAGGGAGCTACAATGAGCAGTTCTTC. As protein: CASSLRGLAGGSYNEQFF.